What follows is one T cell receptor beta chain and its context. What it binds is not known. The record originates from a study of blood T cells in healthy people across ages. PBMCs numbering at least 6 million were isolated per sample. General study findings and limits: Observed TCR beta diversity showed a strong correlation with the percentage of naive T cells as measured by flow cytometry.

The V end lost 8 bases, the J end lost 4 bases, and 16 bases lay between the germline ends. The CDR3 contains 14 residues. The second PCR ran about 6 to 11 cycles with a sample-barcoded 5' primer and J-beta primers. TCRdb reprocessed the 5' RACE reads via MiXCR and lists one record per CDR3 protein. The sample consists of roughly 1,800,000 distinct CDR3 sequences, about 49% of them appearing once. The sequence derives from a woman aged 40-49 years in good health. Sequencing used blood. The genes are TRBV12-3 or TRBV12-4 and TRBJ2-3; D unclear. CDR3 sequence: CASLLGMMADTQYF. The CDR3 DNA follows: TGTGCCAGCTTGCTGGGGATGATGGCAGATACGCAGTATTTT.